Listed below are T cell receptor beta chains from one sample, sequenced in a study of T cell changes during pregnancy in multiple sclerosis. Assay: immunoSEQ multiplex PCR; the TCRdb copy retains only in-frame clones and omits some. The sample includes around 74,000 clones, around nine tenths of them seen just once. Specimen: peripheral blood, collected before pregnancy. These receptors came from a female donor with multiple sclerosis, enrolled in a pregnancy study. The CDR3 runs from the conserved cysteine through the conserved F or W. The D gene is left open where the match is weak.

J | V | D | CDR3
TRBJ1-1 | TRBV6-6 | TRBD1 | CASSYNTGDTEAFF
TRBJ2-1 | TRBV7-9 | TRBD2 | CASSFSSGGEWLNEQFF
TRBJ1-4 | TRBV11-1 | - | CASSLNPSGSSEKLFF
TRBJ1-6 | TRBV14 | - | CASRRAELNSPLHF
TRBJ2-2 | TRBV7-9 | TRBD1 | CASRGPRDRGELFF
TRBJ1-2 | TRBV18 | - | CASSPTANYGYTF
TRBJ2-1 | TRBV11-2 | TRBD1 | CASSYRDSQYNEQFF
TRBJ2-5 | TRBV5-1 | - | CASSLEGQKETQYF
TRBJ1-5 | TRBV5-8 | - | CASSWGEFQPQHF
TRBJ2-1 | TRBV30 | - | CAWTDEGNEQFF
TRBJ1-2 | TRBV29-1 | - | CSVGALLPHETSGYTF
TRBJ2-7 | TRBV6-5 | TRBD1 | CAVRVTGGMYEQYF
TRBJ2-5 | TRBV6-1 | TRBD2 | CASGWGRGGETQYF
TRBJ1-5 | TRBV6-5 | - | CASSLTGMSNQPQHF
TRBJ1-6 | TRBV5-1 | TRBD1 | CASSLYGQGTNNSPLHF
TRBJ1-2 | TRBV7-2 | - | CASRPGGNYGYTF
TRBJ2-1 | TRBV30 | TRBD2 | CAWSVKTSGRPEQFF